This T cell receptor beta chain was captured in a study of blood T cell repertoires in COVID-19. Background on the study: T cells, B-cell-depleted T cells, or PBMCs provided the cDNA or gDNA that served as material.

Data came from immunoSEQ multiplex PCR; TCRdb stores just in-frame clones and leaves some out. The data contain a few hundred thousand clones, more than 75% of them singletons. The table lists this clone with a count of one. Assignments of participants to cohorts depended upon their own reported clinical history. Germline loops: CDR1 SGHDN, CDR2 FVKESK. The trim removed 3 bases at V and 5 bases at J, leaving 10 bases unmatched. This CDR3 region has 15 residues. The receptor's source is a woman younger than 45 who had recovered from COVID-19. The chain employs TRBV14 and TRBJ2-7, with TRBD2 identical over 7 bases. Sequencing was performed on PBMCs or T cells enriched from blood (not recorded which). For the CDR3, the DNA is TGTGCCAGCAGCCACCTGGGGGGGGGAATGAACGAGCAGTACTTC. Its protein is CASSHLGGGMNEQYF.